This T cell receptor beta chain was identified during a study of cytomegalovirus exposure and HLA in healthy donors. Researchers ran the PCR with 60 Vbeta and 13 Jbeta primers. The method was immunoSEQ multiplex PCR; TCRdb's version includes in-frame clones alone and lacks a portion of them. The sample shows 90,000 to 150,000 clones, around three quarters of them seen only once. Germline lookup yields CDR1 SEHNR and CDR2 FQNEAQ (reference sequence). V lost 5 bases to trimming and J lost 8 bases, with 9 bases between them. The CDR3 is 12 amino acids. Concerning this clone: The antigen is unknown.

Overall study results and limits: Cytomegalovirus-associated status was assigned to some 160 TCR beta chains. TCR beta chain V- and J-gene trimming was linked, in a later analysis, to a missense variant in DCLRE1C.

The sample comprised PBMCs. This TCR derives from a human donor in good health. V is TRBV7-9 and J is TRBJ2-2; D not certain. The DNA of the CDR3 is TGTGCCAGCAGCCCCCCCCCAGGGGAGCTGTTTTTT. Translating it yields CASSPPPGELFF.